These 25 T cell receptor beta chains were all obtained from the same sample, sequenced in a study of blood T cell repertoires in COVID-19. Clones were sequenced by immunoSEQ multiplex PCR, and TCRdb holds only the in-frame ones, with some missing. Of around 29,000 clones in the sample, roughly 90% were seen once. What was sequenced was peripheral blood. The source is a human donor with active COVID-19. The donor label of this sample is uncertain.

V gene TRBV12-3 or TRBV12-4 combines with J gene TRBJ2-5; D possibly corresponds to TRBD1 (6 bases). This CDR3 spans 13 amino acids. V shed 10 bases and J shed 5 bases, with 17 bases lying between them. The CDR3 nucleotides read TGTGCCACTGGGGACACCCCGTGGGAGACCCAGTACTTC. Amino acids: CATGDTPWETQYF.

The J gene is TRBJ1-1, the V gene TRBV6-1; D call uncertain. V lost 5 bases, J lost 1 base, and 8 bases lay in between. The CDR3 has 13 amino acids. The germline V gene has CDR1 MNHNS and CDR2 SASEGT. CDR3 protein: CASSPAGNTEAFF. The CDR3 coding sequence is TGTGCCAGCAGTCCCGCGGGGAACACTGAAGCTTTCTTT.

In nucleotides, the CDR3 is TGTGCCAGCATCCCACAACTACGATCTGGAAACACCATATATTTT. It specifies CASIPQLRSGNTIYF. V is TRBV28 and J is TRBJ1-3, with D unclear. The ends were cut back, 7 bases at V and 1 base at J, with 14 bases in the middle. There are 15 residues in the CDR3. In germline, CDR1 is MDHEN, CDR2 SYDVKM.

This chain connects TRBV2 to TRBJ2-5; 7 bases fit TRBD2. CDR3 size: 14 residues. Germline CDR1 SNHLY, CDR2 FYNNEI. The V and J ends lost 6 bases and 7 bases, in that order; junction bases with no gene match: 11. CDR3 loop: CASRPSGGRWTQYF. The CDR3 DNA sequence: TGTGCCAGCAGGCCCTCGGGGGGTCGTTGGACCCAGTACTTC.

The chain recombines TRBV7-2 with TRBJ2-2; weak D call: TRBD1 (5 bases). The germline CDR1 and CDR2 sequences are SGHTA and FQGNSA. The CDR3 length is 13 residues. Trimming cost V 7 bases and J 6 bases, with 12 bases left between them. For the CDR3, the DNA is TGTGCCAGCAAGAAGGGGTCACCCGGGGAGCTGTTTTTT. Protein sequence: CASKKGSPGELFF.

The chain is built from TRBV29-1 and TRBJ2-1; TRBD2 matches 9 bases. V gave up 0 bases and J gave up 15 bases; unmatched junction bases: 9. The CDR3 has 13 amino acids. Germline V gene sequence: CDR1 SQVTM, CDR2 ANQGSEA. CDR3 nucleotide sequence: TGCAGCGTTGAAGATATTGCGGGGGGGCACCCGTTCTTC. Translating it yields CSVEDIAGGHPFF.

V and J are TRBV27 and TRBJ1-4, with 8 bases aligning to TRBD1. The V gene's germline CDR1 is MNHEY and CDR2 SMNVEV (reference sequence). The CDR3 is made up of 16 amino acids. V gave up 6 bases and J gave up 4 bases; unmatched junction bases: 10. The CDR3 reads CASSLIRGQGNEKLFF. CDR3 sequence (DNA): TGTGCCAGCAGCCTCATAAGAGGACAGGGTAATGAAAAACTGTTTTTT.

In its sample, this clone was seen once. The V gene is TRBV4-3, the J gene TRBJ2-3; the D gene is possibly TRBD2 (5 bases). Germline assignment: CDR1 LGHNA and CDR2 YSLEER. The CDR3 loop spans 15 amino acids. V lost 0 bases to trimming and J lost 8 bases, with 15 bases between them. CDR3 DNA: TGCGCCAGCAGCCAAGATAGGGCGCGGGTGGGTACGCAGTATTTT. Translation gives CASSQDRARVGTQYF.

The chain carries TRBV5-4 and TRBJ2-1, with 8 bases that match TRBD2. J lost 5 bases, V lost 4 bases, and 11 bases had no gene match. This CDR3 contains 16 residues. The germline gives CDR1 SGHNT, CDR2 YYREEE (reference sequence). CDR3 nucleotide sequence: TGTGCCAGCAGCATGGCCGGGACTAGACCCAACAATGAGCAGTTCTTC. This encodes CASSMAGTRPNNEQFF. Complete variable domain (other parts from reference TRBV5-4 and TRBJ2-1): ETGVTQSPTHLIKTRGQQVTLRCSSQSGHNTVSWYQQALGQGPQFIFQYYREEENGRGNFPPRFSGLQFPNYSSELNVNALELDDSALYLCASSMAGTRPNNEQFFGPGTRLTVL.

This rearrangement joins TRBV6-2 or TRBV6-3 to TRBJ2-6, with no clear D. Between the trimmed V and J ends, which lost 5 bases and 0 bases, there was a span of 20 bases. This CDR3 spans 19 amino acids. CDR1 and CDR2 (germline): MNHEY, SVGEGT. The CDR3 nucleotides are TGTGCCAGCAGTCTTATACAGTGGTCTGCGAGCTCTGGGGCCAACGTCCTGACTTTC. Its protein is CASSLIQWSASSGANVLTF.

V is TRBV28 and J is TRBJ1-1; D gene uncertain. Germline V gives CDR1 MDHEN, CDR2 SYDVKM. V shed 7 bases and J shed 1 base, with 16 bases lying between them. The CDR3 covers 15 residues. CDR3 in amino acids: CASILRFAENTEAFF. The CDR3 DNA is TGTGCCAGCATCCTCAGATTTGCGGAGAACACTGAAGCTTTCTTT.

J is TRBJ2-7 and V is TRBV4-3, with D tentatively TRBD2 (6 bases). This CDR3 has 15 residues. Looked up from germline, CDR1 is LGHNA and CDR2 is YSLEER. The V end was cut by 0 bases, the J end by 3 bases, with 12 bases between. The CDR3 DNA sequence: TGCGCCAGCAGCCAAGATGGTTCTAGCGACTACGAGCAGTACTTC. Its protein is CASSQDGSSDYEQYF.

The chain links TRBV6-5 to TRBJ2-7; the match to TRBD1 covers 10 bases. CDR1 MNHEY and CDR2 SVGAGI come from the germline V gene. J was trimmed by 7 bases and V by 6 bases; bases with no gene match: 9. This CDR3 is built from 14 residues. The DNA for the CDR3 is TGTGCCAGCAGGAGAGACAGGGGGCGTGGAGAGCAGTACTTC. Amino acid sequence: CASRRDRGRGEQYF.

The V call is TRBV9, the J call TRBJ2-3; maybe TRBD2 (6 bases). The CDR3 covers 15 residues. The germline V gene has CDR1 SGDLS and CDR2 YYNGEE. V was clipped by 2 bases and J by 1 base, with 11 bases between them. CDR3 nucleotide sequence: TGTGCCAGCAGCGTTCTGGGCGGGGGCACAGATACGCAGTATTTT. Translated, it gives CASSVLGGGTDTQYF.

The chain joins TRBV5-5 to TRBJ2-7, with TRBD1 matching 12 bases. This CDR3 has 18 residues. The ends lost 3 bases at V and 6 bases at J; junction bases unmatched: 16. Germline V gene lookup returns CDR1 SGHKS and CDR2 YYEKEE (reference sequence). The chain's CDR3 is CASSSRNVGQGARVEQYF. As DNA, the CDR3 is TGTGCCAGCAGCTCCCGTAACGTGGGACAGGGGGCGAGGGTCGAGCAGTACTTC.

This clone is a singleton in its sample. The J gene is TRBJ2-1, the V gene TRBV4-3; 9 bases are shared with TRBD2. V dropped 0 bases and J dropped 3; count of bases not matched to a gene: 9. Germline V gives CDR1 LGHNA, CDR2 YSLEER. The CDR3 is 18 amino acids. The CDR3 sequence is CASSQEGSGSRVYNEQFF. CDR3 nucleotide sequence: TGCGCCAGCAGCCAAGAAGGTAGCGGGAGCCGTGTCTACAATGAGCAGTTCTTC.

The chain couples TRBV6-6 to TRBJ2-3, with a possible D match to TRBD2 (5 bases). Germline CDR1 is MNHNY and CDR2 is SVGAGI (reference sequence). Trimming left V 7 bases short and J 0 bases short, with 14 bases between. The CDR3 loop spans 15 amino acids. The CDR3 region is CASTAKRSSTDTQYF. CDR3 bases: TGTGCCAGCACGGCAAAGCGGAGTAGCACAGATACGCAGTATTTT.

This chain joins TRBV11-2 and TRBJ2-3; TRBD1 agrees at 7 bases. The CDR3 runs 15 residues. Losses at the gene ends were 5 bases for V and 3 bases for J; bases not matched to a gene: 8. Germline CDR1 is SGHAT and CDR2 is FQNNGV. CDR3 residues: CASSPIRGRTDTQYF. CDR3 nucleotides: TGTGCCAGCAGCCCCATAAGGGGGCGTACAGATACGCAGTATTTT. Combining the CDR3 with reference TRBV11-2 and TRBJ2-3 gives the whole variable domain EAGVAQSPRYKIIEKRQSVAFWCNPISGHATLYWYQQILGQGPKLLIQFQNNGVVDDSQLPKDRFSAERLKGVDSTLKIQPAKLEDSAVYLCASSPIRGRTDTQYFGPGTRLTVL.

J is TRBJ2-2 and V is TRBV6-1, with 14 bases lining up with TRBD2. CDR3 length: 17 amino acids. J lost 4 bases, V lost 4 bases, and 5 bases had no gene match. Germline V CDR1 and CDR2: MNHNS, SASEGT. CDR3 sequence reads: CASSGLAGGPGTGELFF. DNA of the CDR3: TGTGCCAGCAGTGGACTAGCGGGGGGGCCGGGCACCGGGGAGCTGTTTTTT.

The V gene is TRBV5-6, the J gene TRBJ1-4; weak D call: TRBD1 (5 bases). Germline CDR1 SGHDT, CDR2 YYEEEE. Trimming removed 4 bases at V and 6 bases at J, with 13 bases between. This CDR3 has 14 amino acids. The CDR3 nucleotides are TGTGCCAGCAGCCCCGCGGCACAGGATGAAAAACTGTTTTTT. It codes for CASSPAAQDEKLFF. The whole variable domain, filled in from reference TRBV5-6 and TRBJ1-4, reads DAGVTQSPTHLIKTRGQQVTLRCSPKSGHDTVSWYQQALGQGPQFIFQYYEEEERQRGNFPDRFSGHQFPNYSSELNVNALLLGDSALYLCASSPAAQDEKLFFGSGTQLSVL.

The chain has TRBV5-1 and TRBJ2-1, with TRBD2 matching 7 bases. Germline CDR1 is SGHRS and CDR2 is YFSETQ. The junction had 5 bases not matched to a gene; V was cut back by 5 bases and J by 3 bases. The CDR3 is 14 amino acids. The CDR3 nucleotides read TGCGCCAGCAGAGGCGGGGGTGACTACAATGAGCAGTTCTTC. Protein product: CASRGGGDYNEQFF.

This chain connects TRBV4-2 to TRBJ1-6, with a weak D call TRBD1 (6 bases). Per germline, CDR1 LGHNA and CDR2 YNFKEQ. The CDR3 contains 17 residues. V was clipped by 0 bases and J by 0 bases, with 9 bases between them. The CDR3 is CASSQDRGGSYNSPLHF. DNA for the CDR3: TGTGCCAGCAGCCAAGATAGAGGGGGCTCCTATAATTCACCCCTCCACTTT.

The CDR3 reads CASSSGTVSSSSTDTQYF. Here the CDR3 DNA reads TGTGCCAGCAGCTCCGGGACAGTCTCCTCGTCTAGCACAGATACGCAGTATTTT. The J gene is TRBJ2-3, the V gene TRBV11-3; 7 bases map to TRBD1. V trimming: 4 bases; J trimming: 0 bases; junction bases outside the gene matches: 13. Germline CDR1 is SGHNT and CDR2 is YENEEA. The CDR3 spans 18 residues.

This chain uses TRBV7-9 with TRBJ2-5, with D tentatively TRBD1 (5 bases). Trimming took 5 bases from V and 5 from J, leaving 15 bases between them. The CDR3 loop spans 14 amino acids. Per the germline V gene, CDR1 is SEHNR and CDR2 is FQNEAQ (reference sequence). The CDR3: CASSHIGVGETQYF. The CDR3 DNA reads TGTGCCAGCAGCCACATAGGGGTAGGGGAGACCCAGTACTTC.

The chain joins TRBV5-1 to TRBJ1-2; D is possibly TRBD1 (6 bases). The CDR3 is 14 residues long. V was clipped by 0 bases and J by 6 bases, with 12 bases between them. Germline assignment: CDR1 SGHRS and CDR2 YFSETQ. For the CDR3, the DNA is TGCGCCAGCAGCTTGGCGTCCAGGGGCCATGGCTACACCTTC. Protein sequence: CASSLASRGHGYTF.